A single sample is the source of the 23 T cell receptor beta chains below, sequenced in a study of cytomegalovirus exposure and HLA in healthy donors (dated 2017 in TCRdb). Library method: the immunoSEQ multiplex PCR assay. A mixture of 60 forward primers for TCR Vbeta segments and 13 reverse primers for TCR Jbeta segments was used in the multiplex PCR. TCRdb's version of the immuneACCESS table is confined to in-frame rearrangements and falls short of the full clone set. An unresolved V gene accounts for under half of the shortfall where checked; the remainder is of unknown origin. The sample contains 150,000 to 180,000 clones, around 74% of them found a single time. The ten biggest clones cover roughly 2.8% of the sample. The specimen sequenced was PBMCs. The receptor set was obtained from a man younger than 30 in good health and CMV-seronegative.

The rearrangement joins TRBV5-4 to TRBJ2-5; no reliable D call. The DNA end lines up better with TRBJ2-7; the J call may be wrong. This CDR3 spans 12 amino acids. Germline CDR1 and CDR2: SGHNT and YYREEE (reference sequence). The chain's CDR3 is CASSFNSYEQYF. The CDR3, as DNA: TGTGCCAGCAGCTTTAACTCCTACGAGCAGTACTTC.

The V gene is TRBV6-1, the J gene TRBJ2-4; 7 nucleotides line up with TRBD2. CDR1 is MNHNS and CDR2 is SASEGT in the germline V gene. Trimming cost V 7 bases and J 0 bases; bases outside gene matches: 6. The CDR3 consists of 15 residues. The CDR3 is CASTLSGVAKNIQYF. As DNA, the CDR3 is TGTGCCAGCACTCTAAGCGGGGTAGCCAAAAACATTCAGTACTTC.

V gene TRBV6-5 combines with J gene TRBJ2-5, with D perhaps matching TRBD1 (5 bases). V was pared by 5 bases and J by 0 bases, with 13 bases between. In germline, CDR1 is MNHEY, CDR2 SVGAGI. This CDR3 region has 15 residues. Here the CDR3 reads CASSPSRGNQETQYF. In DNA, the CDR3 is TGTGCCAGCAGTCCAAGTAGGGGAAACCAAGAGACCCAGTACTTC.

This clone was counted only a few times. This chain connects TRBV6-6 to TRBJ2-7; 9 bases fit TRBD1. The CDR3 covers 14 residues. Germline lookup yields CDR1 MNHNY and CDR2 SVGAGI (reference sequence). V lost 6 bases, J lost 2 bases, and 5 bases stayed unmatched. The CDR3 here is CASRPGTGTYEQYF. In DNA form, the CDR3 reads TGTGCCAGCAGACCCGGGACAGGGACCTACGAGCAGTACTTC.

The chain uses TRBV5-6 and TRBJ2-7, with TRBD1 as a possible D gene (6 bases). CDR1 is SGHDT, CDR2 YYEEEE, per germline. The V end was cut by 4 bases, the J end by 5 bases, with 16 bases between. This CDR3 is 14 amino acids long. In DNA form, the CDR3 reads TGTGCCAGCAGCAACAGGGTAGGAGTCAACGAGCAGTACTTC. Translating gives CASSNRVGVNEQYF.

CDR3: CASSARQGAEGYGYTF. For the CDR3, the DNA is TGCGCCAGCAGCGCGCGACAGGGGGCGGAGGGCTATGGCTACACCTTC. This chain uses TRBV5-1 with TRBJ1-2, with TRBD1 identical over 10 bases. V lost 4 bases to trimming and J lost 4 bases; unmatched junction nucleotides: 10. Looked up from germline, CDR1 is SGHRS and CDR2 is YFSETQ. The CDR3 covers 16 residues.

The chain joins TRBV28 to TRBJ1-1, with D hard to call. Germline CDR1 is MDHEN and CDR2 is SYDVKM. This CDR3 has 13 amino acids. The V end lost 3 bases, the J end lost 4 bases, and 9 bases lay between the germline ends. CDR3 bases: TGTGCCAGCAGTTTCAGCGGGAGCACTGAAGCTTTCTTT. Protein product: CASSFSGSTEAFF. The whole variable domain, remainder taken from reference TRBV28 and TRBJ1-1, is DVKVTQSSRYLVKRTGEKVFLECVQDMDHENMFWYRQDPGLGLRLIYFSYDVKMKEKGDIPEGYSVSREKKERFSLILESASTNQTSMYLCASSFSGSTEAFFGQGTRLTVV.

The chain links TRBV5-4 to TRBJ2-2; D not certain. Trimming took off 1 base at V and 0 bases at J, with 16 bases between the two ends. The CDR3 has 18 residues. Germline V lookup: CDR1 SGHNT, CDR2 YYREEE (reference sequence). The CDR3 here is CASSLSPTTYANTGELFF. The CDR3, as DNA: TGTGCCAGCAGCTTGTCCCCCACGACTTATGCGAACACCGGGGAGCTGTTTTTT.

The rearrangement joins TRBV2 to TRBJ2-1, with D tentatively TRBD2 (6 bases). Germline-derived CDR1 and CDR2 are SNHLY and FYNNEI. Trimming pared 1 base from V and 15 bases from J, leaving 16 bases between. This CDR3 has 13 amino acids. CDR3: CASSEGGLEPLFF. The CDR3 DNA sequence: TGTGCCAGCAGTGAAGGGGGACTGGAGCCACTGTTCTTC.

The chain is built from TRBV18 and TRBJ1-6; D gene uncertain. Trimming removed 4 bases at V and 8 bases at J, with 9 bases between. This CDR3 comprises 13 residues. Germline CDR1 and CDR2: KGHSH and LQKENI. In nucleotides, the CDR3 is TGTGCCAGCTCACTGGGCAAAGATTCACCCCTCCACTTT. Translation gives CASSLGKDSPLHF.

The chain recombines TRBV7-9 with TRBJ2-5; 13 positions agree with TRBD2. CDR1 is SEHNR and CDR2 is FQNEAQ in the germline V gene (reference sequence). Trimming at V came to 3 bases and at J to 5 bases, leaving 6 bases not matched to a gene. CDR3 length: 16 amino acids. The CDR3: CASSFRLAGGRETQYF. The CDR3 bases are TGTGCCAGCAGCTTTCGACTAGCGGGGGGCCGCGAGACCCAGTACTTC.

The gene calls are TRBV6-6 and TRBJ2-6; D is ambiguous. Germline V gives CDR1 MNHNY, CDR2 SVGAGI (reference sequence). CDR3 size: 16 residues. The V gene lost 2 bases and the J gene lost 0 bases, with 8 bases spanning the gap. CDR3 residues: CASSYGGLSGANVLTF. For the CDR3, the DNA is TGTGCCAGCAGTTACGGCGGTCTCTCTGGGGCCAACGTCCTGACTTTC.

CDR3 protein: CASSPSQGANTGELFF. In DNA form, the CDR3 reads TGCGCCAGCAGCCCCTCACAGGGGGCGAACACCGGGGAGCTGTTTTTT. This sequence joins TRBV4-3 and TRBJ2-2, with 8 bases matching TRBD1. Unmatched junction bases numbered 4, after V lost 4 bases and J lost 0 bases. Germline V gene data show CDR1 as LGHNA and CDR2 as YSLEER. This CDR3 has 16 amino acids.

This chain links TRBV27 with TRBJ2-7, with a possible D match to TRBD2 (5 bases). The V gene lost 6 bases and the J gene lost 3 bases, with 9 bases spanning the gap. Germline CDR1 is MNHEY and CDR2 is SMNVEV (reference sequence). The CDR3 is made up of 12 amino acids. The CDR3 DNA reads TGTGCCAGCAGGGACGGGGTCTACGAGCAGTACTTC. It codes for CASRDGVYEQYF.

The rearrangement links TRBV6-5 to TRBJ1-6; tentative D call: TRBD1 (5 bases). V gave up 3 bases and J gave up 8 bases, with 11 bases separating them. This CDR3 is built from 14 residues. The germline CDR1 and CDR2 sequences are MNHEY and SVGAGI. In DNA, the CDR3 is TGTGCCAGCAGTTATCGGCAGGGTGATTCACCCCTCCACTTT. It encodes CASSYRQGDSPLHF.

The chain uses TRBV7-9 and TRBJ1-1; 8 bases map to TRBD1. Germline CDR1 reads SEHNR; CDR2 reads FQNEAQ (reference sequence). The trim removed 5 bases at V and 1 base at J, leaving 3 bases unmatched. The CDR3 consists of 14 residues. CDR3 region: CASSPDRANTEAFF. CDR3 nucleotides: TGTGCCAGCAGCCCGGACAGGGCGAACACTGAAGCTTTCTTT.

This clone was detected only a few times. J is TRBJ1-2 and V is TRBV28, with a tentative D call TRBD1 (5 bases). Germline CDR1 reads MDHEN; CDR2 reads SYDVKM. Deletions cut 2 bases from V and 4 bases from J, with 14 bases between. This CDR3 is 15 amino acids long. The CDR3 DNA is TGTGCCAGCAGTTTAAGTGCAGGGTGGGGCTATGGCTACACCTTC. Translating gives CASSLSAGWGYGYTF.

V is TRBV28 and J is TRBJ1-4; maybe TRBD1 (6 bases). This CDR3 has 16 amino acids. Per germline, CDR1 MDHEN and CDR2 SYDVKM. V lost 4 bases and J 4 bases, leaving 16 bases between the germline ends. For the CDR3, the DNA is TGTGCCAGCAGTTCCAAAATCAGGGGTTATAATGAAAAACTGTTTTTT. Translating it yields CASSSKIRGYNEKLFF.

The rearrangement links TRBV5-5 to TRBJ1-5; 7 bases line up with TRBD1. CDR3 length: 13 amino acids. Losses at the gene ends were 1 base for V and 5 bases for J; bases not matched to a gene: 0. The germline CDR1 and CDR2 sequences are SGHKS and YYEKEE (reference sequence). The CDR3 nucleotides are TGTGCCAGCAGCTTGACAGGGGATCAGCCCCAGCATTTT. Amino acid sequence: CASSLTGDQPQHF.

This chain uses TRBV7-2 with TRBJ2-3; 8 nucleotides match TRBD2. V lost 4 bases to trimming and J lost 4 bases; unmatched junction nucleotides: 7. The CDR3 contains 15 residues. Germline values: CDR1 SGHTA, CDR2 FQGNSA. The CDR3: CASSWTSRGADTQYF. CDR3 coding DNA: TGTGCCAGCAGCTGGACTAGCCGAGGCGCAGATACGCAGTATTTT. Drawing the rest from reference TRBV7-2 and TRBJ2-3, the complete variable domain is GAGVSQSPSNKVTEKGKDVELRCDPISGHTALYWYRQSLGQGLEFLIYFQGNSAPDKSGLPSDRFSAERTGGSVSTLTIQRTQQEDSAVYLCASSWTSRGADTQYFGPGTRLTVL.

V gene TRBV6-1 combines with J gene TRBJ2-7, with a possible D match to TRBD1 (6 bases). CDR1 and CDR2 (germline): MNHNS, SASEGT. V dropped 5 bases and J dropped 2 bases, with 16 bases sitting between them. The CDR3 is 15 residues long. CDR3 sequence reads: CASSQIVGHPYEQYF. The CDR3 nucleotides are TGTGCCAGCAGTCAAATTGTGGGACATCCCTACGAGCAGTACTTC.

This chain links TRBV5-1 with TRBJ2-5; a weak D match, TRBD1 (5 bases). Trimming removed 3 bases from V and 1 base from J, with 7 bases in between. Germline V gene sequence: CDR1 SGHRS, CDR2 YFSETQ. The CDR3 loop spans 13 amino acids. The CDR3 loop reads CASSYDSQETQYF. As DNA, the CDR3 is TGCGCCAGCAGCTATGACAGCCAAGAGACCCAGTACTTC.

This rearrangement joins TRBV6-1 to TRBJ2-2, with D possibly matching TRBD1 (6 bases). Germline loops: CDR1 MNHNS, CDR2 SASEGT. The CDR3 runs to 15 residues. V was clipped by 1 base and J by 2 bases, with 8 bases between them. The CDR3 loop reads CASSEGTANTGELFF. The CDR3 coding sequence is TGTGCCAGCAGTGAAGGGACAGCCAACACCGGGGAGCTGTTTTTT.